This TCR beta chain appears in the sequencing data of a study of cytomegalovirus exposure and HLA in healthy donors. Germline V CDR1 and CDR2: MNHNY, SVGAGI (reference sequence). Germline trimming cut 6 bases from V and 4 bases from J; bases unmatched to any gene: 13. The CDR3 is 16 residues long. As regards this clone: Its target is unknown.

Whole-study findings and limits: It was around 160 TCR beta chains that were listed as cytomegalovirus-associated. Reportedly, HLA-A and HLA-B alleles of most subjects were accurately predicted from TCR beta.

It was with 60 Vbeta and 13 Jbeta primers that the PCR ran. Original methodology: Unique TCR beta chains totaled 65 million to 95 million in a later count, with around 12 million of them shared. Clones were read by immunoSEQ multiplex PCR, and TCRdb kept only the in-frame ones, dropping some. The D gene and trimming were derived from the DNA, and the V and J assignments and clone size from that table. Here the sample spans about 160,000 clones, approximately 70% being singletons. The TCR was taken from a middle-aged man in good health and CMV-seropositive. The sequencing sample was made of PBMCs. The V gene is TRBV6-6, the J gene TRBJ1-2; 8 bases line up with TRBD1. As DNA, the CDR3 is TGTGCCAGCAGAACTTCGGACAGGGCGACTGGCTATGGCTACACCTTC. This encodes CASRTSDRATGYGYTF.